This T cell receptor beta chain was retrieved from a study of blood T cell repertoires in COVID-19. Overall study context: The samples span acute and convalescent COVID-19 from the United States, Italy and Spain. T cells, B-cell-depleted T cells, or PBMCs provided the cDNA or gDNA that served as material.

The germline V gene has CDR1 MNHEY and CDR2 SVGAGI. V lost 2 bases and J 8 bases, leaving 9 bases between the germline ends. The CDR3 loop spans 12 amino acids. Some clones are missing from TCRdb's copy, which holds only in-frame ones; the method was immunoSEQ multiplex PCR. The profile shows 260,000 or so clones, 70% to 90% of them singletons. The origin of this receptor is a man between 18 and 35 years old who had recovered from COVID-19. Sequencing was done on a sample of PBMCs or T cells enriched from blood (not recorded which). This chain links TRBV6-5 with TRBJ1-1, with D perhaps TRBD1 (5 bases). The CDR3 nucleotides are TGTGCCAGCAGTTACGGCAGGGCCGAAGCTTTCTTT. As protein: CASSYGRAEAFF.